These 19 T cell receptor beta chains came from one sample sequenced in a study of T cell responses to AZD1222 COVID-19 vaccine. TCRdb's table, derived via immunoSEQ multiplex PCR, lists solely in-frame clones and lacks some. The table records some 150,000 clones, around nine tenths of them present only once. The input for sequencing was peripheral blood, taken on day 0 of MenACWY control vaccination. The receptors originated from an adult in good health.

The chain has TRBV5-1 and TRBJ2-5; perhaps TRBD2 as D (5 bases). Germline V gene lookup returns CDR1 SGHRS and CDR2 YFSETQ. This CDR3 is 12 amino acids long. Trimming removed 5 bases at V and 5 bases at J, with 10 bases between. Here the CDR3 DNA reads TGCGCCAGCAGGGCGGGTCGGGAGACCCAGTACTTC. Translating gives CASRAGRETQYF. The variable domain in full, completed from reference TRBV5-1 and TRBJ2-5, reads KAGVTQTPRYLIKTRGQQVTLSCSPISGHRSVSWYQQTPGQGLQFLFEYFSETQRNKGNFPGRFSGRQFSNSRSEMNVSTLELGDSALYLCASRAGRETQYFGPGTRLLVL.

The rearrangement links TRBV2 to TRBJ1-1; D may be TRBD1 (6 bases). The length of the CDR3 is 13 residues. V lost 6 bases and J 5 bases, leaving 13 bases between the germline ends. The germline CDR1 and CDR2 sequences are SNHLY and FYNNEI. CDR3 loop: CASRTQGGTEAFF. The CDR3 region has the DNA TGTGCCAGCAGGACACAGGGCGGAACTGAAGCTTTCTTT.

The CDR3 region is CAISESNSLGNQPQHF. CDR3 in DNA: TGTGCCATCAGTGAGTCGAACAGTTTGGGCAATCAGCCCCAGCATTTT. This chain uses TRBV10-3 with TRBJ1-5; no clear D. Germline loops: CDR1 ENHRY, CDR2 SYGVKD. This CDR3 comprises 16 residues. V lost 0 bases to trimming and J lost 2 bases, with 11 bases between them.

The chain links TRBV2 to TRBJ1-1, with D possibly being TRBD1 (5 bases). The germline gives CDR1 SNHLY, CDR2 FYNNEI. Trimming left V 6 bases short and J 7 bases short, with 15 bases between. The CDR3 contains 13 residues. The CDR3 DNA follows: TGTGCCAGCAGAGCGGCGGGACGGAATGAAGCTTTCTTT. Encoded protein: CASRAAGRNEAFF.

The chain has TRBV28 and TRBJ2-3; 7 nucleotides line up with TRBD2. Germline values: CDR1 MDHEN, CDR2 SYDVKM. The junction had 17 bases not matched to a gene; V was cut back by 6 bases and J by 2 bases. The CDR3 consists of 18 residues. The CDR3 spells CASSYPGTAGLFTDTQYF. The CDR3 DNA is TGTGCCAGCAGCTATCCCGGAACAGCGGGGTTATTCACAGATACGCAGTATTTT.

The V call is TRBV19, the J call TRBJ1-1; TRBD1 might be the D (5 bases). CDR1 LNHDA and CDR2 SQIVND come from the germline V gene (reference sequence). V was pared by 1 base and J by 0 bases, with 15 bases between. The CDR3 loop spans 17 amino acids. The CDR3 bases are TGTGCCAGTAGTATAGGTTCGGGGCCACGAATGAACACTGAAGCTTTCTTT. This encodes CASSIGSGPRMNTEAFF.

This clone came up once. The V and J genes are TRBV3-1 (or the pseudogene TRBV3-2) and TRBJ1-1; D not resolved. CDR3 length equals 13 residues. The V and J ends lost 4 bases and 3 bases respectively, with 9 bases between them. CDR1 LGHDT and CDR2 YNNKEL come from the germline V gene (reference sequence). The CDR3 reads CASSPSQDTEAFF. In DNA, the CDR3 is TGTGCCAGCAGCCCCTCTCAAGACACTGAAGCTTTCTTT.

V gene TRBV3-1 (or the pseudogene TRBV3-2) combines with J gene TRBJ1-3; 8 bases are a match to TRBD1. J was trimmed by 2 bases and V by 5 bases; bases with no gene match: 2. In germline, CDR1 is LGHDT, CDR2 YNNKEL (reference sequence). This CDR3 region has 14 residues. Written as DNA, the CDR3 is TGTGCCAGCAGCGCACAGGGGGCTGGAAACACCATATATTTT. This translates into CASSAQGAGNTIYF.

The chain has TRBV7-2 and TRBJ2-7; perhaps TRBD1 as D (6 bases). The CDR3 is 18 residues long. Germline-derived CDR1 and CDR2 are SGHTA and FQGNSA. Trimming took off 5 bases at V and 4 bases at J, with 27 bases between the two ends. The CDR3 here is CASSPHYLFGTQGYEQYF. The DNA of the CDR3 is TGTGCCAGCAGCCCTCATTACCTTTTCGGGACACAAGGTTACGAGCAGTACTTC.

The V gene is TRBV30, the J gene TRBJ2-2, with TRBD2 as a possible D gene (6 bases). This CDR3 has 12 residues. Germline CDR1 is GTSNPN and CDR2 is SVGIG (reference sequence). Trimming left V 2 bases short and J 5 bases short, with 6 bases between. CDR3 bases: TGTGCCTGGAGTCGGGGGACCGGGGAGCTGTTTTTT. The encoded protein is CAWSRGTGELFF. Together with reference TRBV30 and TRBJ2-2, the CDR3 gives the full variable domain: SQTIHQWPATLVQPVGSPLSLECTVEGTSNPNLYWYRQAAGRGLQLLFYSVGIGQISSEVPQNLSASRPQDRQFILSSKKLLLSDSGFYLCAWSRGTGELFFGEGSRLTVL.

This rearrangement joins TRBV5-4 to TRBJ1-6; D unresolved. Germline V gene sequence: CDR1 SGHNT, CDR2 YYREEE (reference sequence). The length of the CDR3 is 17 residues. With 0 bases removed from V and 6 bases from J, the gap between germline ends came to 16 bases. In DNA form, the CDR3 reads TGTGCCAGCAGCTTGGATTCGCTCGGTGGTCGTAATTCACCCCTCCACTTT. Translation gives CASSLDSLGGRNSPLHF.

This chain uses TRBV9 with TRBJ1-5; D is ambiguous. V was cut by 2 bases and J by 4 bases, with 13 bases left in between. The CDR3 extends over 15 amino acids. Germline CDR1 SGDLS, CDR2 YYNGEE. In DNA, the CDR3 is TGTGCCAGCAGCGTCGGAGGGTCGGTGAATCAGCCCCAGCATTTT. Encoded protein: CASSVGGSVNQPQHF.

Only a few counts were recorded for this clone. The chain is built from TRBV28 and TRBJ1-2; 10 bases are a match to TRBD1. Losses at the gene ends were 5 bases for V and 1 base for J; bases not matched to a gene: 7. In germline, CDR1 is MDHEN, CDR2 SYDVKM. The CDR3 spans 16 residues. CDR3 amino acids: CASSPSDRGLNYGYTF. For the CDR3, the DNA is TGTGCCAGCAGTCCCTCAGACAGGGGGCTTAACTATGGCTACACCTTC.

The CDR3 DNA follows: TGTGCCAGTAGTAGGACCGGGACAGGGGATGAAAAACTGTTTTTT. This translates into CASSRTGTGDEKLFF. The J gene is TRBJ1-4, the V gene TRBV19, with 10 bases lining up with TRBD1. CDR1 is LNHDA, CDR2 SQIVND, per germline (reference sequence). The CDR3 length is 15 residues. Trimming cost V 4 bases and J 6 bases; bases outside gene matches: 5.

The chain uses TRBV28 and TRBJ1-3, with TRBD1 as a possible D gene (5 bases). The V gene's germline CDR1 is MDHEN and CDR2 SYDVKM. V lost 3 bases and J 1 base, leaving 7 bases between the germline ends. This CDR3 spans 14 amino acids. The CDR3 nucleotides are TGTGCCAGCAGTTTCAGGGTTTCTGGAAACACCATATATTTT. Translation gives CASSFRVSGNTIYF.

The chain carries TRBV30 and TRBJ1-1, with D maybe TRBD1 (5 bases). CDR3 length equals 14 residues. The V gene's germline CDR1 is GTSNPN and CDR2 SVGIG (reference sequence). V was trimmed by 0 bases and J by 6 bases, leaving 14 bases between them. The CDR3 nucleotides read TGTGCCTGGAGTGTGGGGACCCCCTCGGCTGAAGCTTTCTTT. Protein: CAWSVGTPSAEAFF.

The CDR3 DNA follows: TGTGCCATCAGCAGGGACAGGGTTTCCTACGAGCAGTACTTC. This encodes CAISRDRVSYEQYF. The gene calls are TRBV10-3 and TRBJ2-7; 9 nucleotides align to TRBD1. The CDR3 is made up of 14 amino acids. J lost 1 base, V lost 6 bases, and 4 bases had no gene match. Germline V gene lookup returns CDR1 ENHRY and CDR2 SYGVKD.

The DNA of the CDR3 is TGCAGCGCCGCACCGACTAGCGGGCTTGAGCAGTTCTTC. Translated, it gives CSAAPTSGLEQFF. This chain links TRBV29-1 with TRBJ2-1, with 10 bases fitting TRBD2. Germline CDR1 reads SQVTM; CDR2 reads ANQGSEA. The V and J ends lost 7 bases and 9 bases, in that order; junction bases with no gene match: 9. The CDR3 has 13 residues.

The CDR3 loop is CASSSSLERGTEAFF. The CDR3 bases are TGTGCCAGCAGCTCATCCCTCGAGCGGGGCACTGAAGCTTTCTTT. V and J are TRBV11-2 and TRBJ1-1; no clear D gene. The CDR3 is 15 amino acids. The germline CDR1 and CDR2 sequences are SGHAT and FQNNGV. V gave up 4 bases and J gave up 4 bases, with 16 bases separating them.